The T cell receptor beta chain under discussion was sequenced for a study of metastatic and nonmetastatic thyroid tumors. Ahead of thyroid surgery, no patient had received treatment of any kind. TCRdb re-called clones via MiXCR from the PCR reads. The table records 25,000 to 30,000 clones, about 16% of them present only once. The CDR3 runs 15 residues. Germline V lookup: CDR1 SGHVS, CDR2 FQNEAQ. Points on this clone: An end of the junction does not agree with germline; a read error may underlie this.

The sequence came from a female donor with papillary thyroid cancer or a benign thyroid nodule (not recorded which). Some clones in this sample may be carry-over from other donors' samples. Sequenced material: blood. V gene TRBV7-8 combines with J gene TRBJ2-5, with 10 nucleotides matching TRBD1. CDR3 amino acids: CANSPQSGQGETQYF. The CDR3 DNA sequence: TGTGCCAACAGCCCGCAGTCGGGACAGGGGGAGACCCAGTACTTC.